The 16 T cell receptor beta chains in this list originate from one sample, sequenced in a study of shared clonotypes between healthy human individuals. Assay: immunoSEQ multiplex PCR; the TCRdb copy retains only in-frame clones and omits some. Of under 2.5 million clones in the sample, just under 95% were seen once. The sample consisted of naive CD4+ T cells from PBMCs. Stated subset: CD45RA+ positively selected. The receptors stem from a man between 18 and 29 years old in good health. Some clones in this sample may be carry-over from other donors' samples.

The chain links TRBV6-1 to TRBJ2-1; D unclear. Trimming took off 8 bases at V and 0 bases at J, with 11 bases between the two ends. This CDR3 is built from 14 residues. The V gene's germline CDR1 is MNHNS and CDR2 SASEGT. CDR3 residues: CASSAADSYNEQFF. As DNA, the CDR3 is TGTGCCAGCTCTGCAGCTGACTCCTACAATGAGCAGTTCTTC.

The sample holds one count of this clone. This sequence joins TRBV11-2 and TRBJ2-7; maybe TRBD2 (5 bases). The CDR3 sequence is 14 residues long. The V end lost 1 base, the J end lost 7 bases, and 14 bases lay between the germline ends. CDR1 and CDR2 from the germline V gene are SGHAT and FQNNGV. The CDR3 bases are TGTGCCAGCAGCTTAGCCACCCATTCGGGGGAGCAGTACTTC. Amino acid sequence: CASSLATHSGEQYF.

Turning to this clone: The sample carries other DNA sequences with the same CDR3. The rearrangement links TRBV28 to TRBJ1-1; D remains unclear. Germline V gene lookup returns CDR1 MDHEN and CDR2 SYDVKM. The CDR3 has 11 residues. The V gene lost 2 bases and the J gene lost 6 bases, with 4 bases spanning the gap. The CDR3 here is CASSLRAEAFF. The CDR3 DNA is TGTGCCAGCAGTTTAAGGGCTGAAGCTTTCTTT.

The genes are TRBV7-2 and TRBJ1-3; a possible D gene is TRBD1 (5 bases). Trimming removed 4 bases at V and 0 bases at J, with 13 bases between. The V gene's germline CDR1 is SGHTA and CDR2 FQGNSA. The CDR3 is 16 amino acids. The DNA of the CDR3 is TGTGCCAGCAGCTGGCAGGGTGTCCTCTCTGGAAACACCATATATTTT. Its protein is CASSWQGVLSGNTIYF.

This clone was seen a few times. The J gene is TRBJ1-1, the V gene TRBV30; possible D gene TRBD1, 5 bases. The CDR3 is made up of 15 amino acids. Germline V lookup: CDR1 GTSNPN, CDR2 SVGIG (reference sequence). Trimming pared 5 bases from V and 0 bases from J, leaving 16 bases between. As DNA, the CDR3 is TGTGCCTGGGCTCGGGACGGTTACATGAACACTGAAGCTTTCTTT. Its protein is CAWARDGYMNTEAFF.

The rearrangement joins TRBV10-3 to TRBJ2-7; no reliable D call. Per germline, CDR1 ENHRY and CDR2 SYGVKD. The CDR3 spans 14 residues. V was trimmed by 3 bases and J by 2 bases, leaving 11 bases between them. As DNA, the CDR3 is TGTGCCATCAGTGATGGGAACCTAGCCTACGAGCAGTACTTC. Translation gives CAISDGNLAYEQYF.

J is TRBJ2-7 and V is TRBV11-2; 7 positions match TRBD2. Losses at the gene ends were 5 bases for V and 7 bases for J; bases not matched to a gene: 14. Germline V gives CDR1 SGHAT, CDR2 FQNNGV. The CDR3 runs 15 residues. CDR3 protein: CASSPRWGGDGEQYF. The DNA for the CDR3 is TGTGCCAGCAGCCCCCGATGGGGGGGGGATGGGGAGCAGTACTTC. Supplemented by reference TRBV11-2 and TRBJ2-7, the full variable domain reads EAGVAQSPRYKIIEKRQSVAFWCNPISGHATLYWYQQILGQGPKLLIQFQNNGVVDDSQLPKDRFSAERLKGVDSTLKIQPAKLEDSAVYLCASSPRWGGDGEQYFGPGTRLTVT.

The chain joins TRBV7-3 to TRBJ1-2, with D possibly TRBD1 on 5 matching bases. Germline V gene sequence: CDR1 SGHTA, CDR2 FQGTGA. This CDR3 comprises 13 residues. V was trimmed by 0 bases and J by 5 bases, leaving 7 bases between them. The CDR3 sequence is CASSLTWGYGYTF. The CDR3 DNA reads TGTGCCAGCAGCTTAACTTGGGGGTATGGCTACACCTTC.

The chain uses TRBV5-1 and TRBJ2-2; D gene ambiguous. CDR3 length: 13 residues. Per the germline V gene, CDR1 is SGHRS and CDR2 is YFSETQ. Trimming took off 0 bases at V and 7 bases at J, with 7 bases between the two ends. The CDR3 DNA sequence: TGCGCCAGCAGCTTGGTCCTTCGCGGGGAGCTGTTTTTT. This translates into CASSLVLRGELFF.

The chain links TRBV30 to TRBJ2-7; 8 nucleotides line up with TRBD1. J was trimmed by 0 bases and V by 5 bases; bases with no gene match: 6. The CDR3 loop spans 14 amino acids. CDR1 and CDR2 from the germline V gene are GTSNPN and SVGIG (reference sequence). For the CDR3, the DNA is TGTGCCTGGGAGAGGGACAGGCTCTCCTACGAGCAGTACTTC. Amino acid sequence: CAWERDRLSYEQYF.

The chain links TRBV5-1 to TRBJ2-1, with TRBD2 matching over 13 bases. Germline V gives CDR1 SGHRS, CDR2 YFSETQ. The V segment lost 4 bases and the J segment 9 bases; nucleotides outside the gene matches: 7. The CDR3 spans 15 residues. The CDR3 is CASSPPGLAGTEQFF. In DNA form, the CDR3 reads TGCGCCAGCAGCCCCCCGGGACTAGCGGGAACTGAGCAGTTCTTC.

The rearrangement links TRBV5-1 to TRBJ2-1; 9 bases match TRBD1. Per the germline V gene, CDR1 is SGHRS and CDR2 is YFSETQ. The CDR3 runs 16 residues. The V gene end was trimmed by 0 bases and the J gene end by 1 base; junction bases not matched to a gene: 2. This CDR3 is CASSLGQGVSYNEQFF. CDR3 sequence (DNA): TGCGCCAGCAGCTTGGGACAGGGGGTATCCTACAATGAGCAGTTCTTC.

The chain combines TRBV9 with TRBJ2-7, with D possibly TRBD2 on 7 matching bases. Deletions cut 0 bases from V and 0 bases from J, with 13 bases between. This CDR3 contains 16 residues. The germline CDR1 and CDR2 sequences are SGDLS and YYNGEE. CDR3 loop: CASSVGGGADSYEQYF. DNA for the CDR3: TGTGCCAGCAGCGTAGGAGGGGGGGCCGACTCCTACGAGCAGTACTTC.

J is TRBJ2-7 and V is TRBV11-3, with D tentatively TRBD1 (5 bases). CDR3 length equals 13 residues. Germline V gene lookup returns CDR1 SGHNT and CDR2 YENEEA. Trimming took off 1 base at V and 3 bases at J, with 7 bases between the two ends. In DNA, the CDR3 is TGTGCCAGCAGCTTAGGAACAGGCTACGAGCAGTACTTC. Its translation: CASSLGTGYEQYF.

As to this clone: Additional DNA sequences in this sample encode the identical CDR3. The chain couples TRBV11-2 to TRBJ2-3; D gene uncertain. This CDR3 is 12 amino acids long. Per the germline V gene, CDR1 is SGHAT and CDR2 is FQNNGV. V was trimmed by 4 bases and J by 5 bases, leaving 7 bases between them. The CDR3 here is CASSSTGDTQYF. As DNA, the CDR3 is TGTGCCAGCAGCTCAACGGGAGATACGCAGTATTTT. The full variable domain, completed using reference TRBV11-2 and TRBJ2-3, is EAGVAQSPRYKIIEKRQSVAFWCNPISGHATLYWYQQILGQGPKLLIQFQNNGVVDDSQLPKDRFSAERLKGVDSTLKIQPAKLEDSAVYLCASSSTGDTQYFGPGTRLTVL.

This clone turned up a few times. As DNA, the CDR3 is TGTGCCAGCGGGAGGGGGGACCTAAGCAATCAGCCCCAGCATTTT. The encoded protein is CASGRGDLSNQPQHF. The gene calls are TRBV9 and TRBJ1-5; D is perhaps TRBD1 (6 bases). V lost 7 bases, J lost 1 base, and 15 bases lay in between. The CDR3 contains 15 residues. Germline assignment: CDR1 SGDLS and CDR2 YYNGEE.